This TCR beta chain is from a study of T-cell memory formation after mild COVID-19. Study in general: Each donor largely had its own TCR clusters.

Germline-derived CDR1 and CDR2 are DFQATT and SNEGSKA (reference sequence). The V and J ends lost 6 bases and 2 bases respectively, with 16 bases between them. The CDR3 sequence is 14 residues long. TCRdb itself ran the 5' RACE reads through MiXCR, one entry per CDR3 protein. Of around 250,000 distinct CDR3 sequences listed, 16% are singletons. The sequence was collected from a man aged 18 to 29 who had mild COVID-19 (a few samples of this study predate the infection). Cell type and time point are not known. The sequencing input was PBMCs or a T cell subset sorted from them (not recorded which). The chain joins TRBV20-1 to TRBJ2-5, with a weak D call TRBD1 (6 bases). CDR3 in amino acids: CSALRGRGQETQYF. The CDR3 DNA is TGCAGTGCCCTCAGGGGAAGGGGGCAAGAGACCCAGTACTTC.